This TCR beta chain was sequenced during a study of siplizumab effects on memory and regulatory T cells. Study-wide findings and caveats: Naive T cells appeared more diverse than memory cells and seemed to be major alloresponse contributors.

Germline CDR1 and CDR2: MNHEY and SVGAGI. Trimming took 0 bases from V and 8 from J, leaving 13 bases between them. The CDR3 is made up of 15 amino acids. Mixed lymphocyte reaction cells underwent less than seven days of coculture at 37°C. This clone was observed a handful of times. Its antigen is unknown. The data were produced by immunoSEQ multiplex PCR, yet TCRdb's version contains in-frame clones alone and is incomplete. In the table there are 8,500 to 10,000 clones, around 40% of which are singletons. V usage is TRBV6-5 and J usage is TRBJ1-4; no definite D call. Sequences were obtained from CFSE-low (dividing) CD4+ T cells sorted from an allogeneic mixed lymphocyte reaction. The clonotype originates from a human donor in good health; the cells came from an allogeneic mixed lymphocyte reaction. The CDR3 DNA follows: TGTGCCAGCAGTTACTCGAGTGGTGAATGGGAAAAACTGTTTTTT. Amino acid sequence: CASSYSSGEWEKLFF.